One and the same sample provided the 13 T cell receptor beta chains below, sequenced in a study of cytomegalovirus exposure and HLA in healthy donors. PCR employed 60 Vbeta and 13 Jbeta primers. Measured with immunoSEQ multiplex PCR; TCRdb has only the in-frame clones, and not every one. The sample shows 110,000 to 150,000 clones, over 65% of them seen only once. Sequencing input: PBMCs. The receptors shown here come from a female donor in good health and CMV-seronegative.

This rearrangement joins TRBV5-1 to TRBJ1-5, with a possible D match to TRBD1 (5 bases). Germline assignment: CDR1 SGHRS and CDR2 YFSETQ. The V and J ends lost 4 bases and 1 base respectively, with 15 bases between them. The CDR3 loop spans 16 amino acids. CDR3 in amino acids: CASSLGLLGSNQPQHF. The CDR3 nucleotides are TGCGCCAGCAGCCTGGGACTTCTCGGGAGCAATCAGCCCCAGCATTTT. The variable domain in full, with the rest retrieved from reference TRBV5-1 and TRBJ1-5, is KAGVTQTPRYLIKTRGQQVTLSCSPISGHRSVSWYQQTPGQGLQFLFEYFSETQRNKGNFPGRFSGRQFSNSRSEMNVSTLELGDSALYLCASSLGLLGSNQPQHFGDGTRLSIL.

CDR3 residues: CAISESALSRFQETQYF. In DNA, the CDR3 is TGTGCCATCAGTGAGTCAGCCCTAAGCAGGTTCCAAGAGACCCAGTACTTC. The chain uses TRBV10-3 and TRBJ2-5; D is ambiguous. The V gene lost 0 bases and the J gene lost 1 base, with 15 bases spanning the gap. CDR3 size: 17 residues. The germline CDR1 and CDR2 sequences are ENHRY and SYGVKD.

The V call is TRBV6-1, the J call TRBJ2-1; 7 bases agree with TRBD2. The junction had 3 bases not matched to a gene; V was cut back by 4 bases and J by 9 bases. This CDR3 is built from 12 residues. Germline-derived CDR1 and CDR2 are MNHNS and SASEGT. The CDR3 DNA follows: TGTGCCAGCAGTGTATTAGCGGGTGAGCAGTTCTTC. Its translation: CASSVLAGEQFF.

The chain couples TRBV5-8 to TRBJ1-4, with D possibly TRBD1 on 6 matching bases. V lost 1 base and J lost 5, with 12 bases in between. Germline V lookup: CDR1 SGHTS, CDR2 YDEGEE. This CDR3 has 15 residues. The CDR3 loop reads CASSLSQGWNEKLFF. The DNA for the CDR3 is TGTGCCAGCAGCTTGAGTCAGGGGTGGAATGAAAAACTGTTTTTT. Based on the CDR3 plus reference TRBV5-8 and TRBJ1-4, the full variable domain is EAGVTQSPTHLIKTRGQQATLRCSPISGHTSVYWYQQALGLGLQFLLWYDEGEERNRGNFPPRFSGRQFPNYSSELNVNALELEDSALYLCASSLSQGWNEKLFFGSGTQLSVL.

V usage is TRBV2 and J usage is TRBJ2-7; 11 positions match TRBD1. V shed 6 bases and J 4 bases; nucleotides not matched to a gene: 14. Germline V gene lookup returns CDR1 SNHLY and CDR2 FYNNEI. There are 17 residues in the CDR3. In nucleotides, the CDR3 is TGTGCCAGCAGGCCTACCCGGACAGGGGGCCGGGGTTACGAGCAGTACTTC. Translation: CASRPTRTGGRGYEQYF.

The chain uses TRBV28 and TRBJ2-7; 7 nucleotides match TRBD2. This CDR3 spans 15 amino acids. Germline values: CDR1 MDHEN, CDR2 SYDVKM. Trimming took 4 bases from V and 7 from J; bases not matched to a gene: 13. The CDR3 here is CASSSRQAGVGEQYF. The CDR3 DNA is TGTGCCAGCAGTTCGAGGCAGGCGGGGGTGGGGGAGCAGTACTTC.

The chain is built from TRBV6-5 and TRBJ2-1, with 10 bases matching TRBD2. Trimming removed 0 bases from V and 4 bases from J; junction bases left unmatched: 0. The CDR3 is 15 amino acids. From germline, CDR1 is MNHEY and CDR2 SVGAGI. Written as DNA, the CDR3 is TGTGCCAGCAGTTACTCACTAGCGGGGTACAATGAGCAGTTCTTC. Its translation is CASSYSLAGYNEQFF.

This chain links TRBV19 with TRBJ1-4, with D possibly TRBD1 on 6 matching bases. In germline, CDR1 is LNHDA, CDR2 SQIVND (reference sequence). Trimming cost V 5 bases and J 5 bases, with 12 bases left between them. The CDR3 has 14 residues. The CDR3 sequence: CASSRWDTNEKLFF. Here the CDR3 DNA reads TGTGCCAGTAGTCGATGGGACACAAATGAAAAACTGTTTTTT.

The chain couples TRBV13 to TRBJ2-3, with no clear D. The germline V gene has CDR1 PRHDT and CDR2 FYEKMQ (reference sequence). The germline V and J ends were trimmed by 6 bases and 8 bases, with 15 bases remaining between them. The CDR3 contains 13 residues. The CDR3 DNA reads TGTGCCAGCAGAAAGCTTGGGCCCGGTACGCAGTATTTT. Encoded protein: CASRKLGPGTQYF.

The chain is built from TRBV7-9 and TRBJ2-3; maybe TRBD2 (5 bases). This CDR3 spans 13 amino acids. The germline CDR1 and CDR2 sequences are SEHNR and FQNEAQ (reference sequence). V was cut by 8 bases and J by 0 bases, with 9 bases left in between. The CDR3 loop reads CASSSGSTDTQYF. CDR3 nucleotide sequence: TGTGCCAGCTCGAGCGGCAGCACAGATACGCAGTATTTT.

This chain links TRBV28 with TRBJ2-5; 10 bases are a match to TRBD1. The germline CDR1 and CDR2 sequences are MDHEN and SYDVKM. This CDR3 is 16 amino acids long. J gave up 4 bases and V 4 bases, and 9 bases lay outside the gene matches. CDR3: CASSSRTTGGPETQYF. CDR3 bases: TGTGCCAGCAGTTCTAGAACGACAGGGGGCCCAGAGACCCAGTACTTC.

This rearrangement joins TRBV9 to TRBJ2-1; 9 bases fit TRBD2. The germline V gene encodes CDR1 SGDLS and CDR2 YYNGEE. The junction had 10 bases not matched to a gene; V was cut back by 0 bases and J by 6 bases. There are 17 residues in the CDR3. CDR3 loop: CASSVVEVAGAFNEQFF. CDR3 sequence (DNA): TGTGCCAGCAGCGTAGTAGAAGTAGCGGGAGCATTCAATGAGCAGTTCTTC. The full variable domain, rest sourced from reference TRBV9 and TRBJ2-1, is DSGVTQTPKHLITATGQRVTLRCSPRSGDLSVYWYQQSLDQGLQFLIQYYNGEERAKGNILERFSAQQFPDLHSELNLSSLELGDSALYFCASSVVEVAGAFNEQFFGPGTRLTVL.

This clone has a handful of counts. This chain uses TRBV18 with TRBJ1-5; D gene uncertain. CDR1 KGHSH and CDR2 LQKENI come from the germline V gene. With 3 bases removed from V and 5 bases from J, the gap between germline ends came to 14 bases. CDR3 length: 15 residues. DNA of the CDR3: TGTGCCAGCTCACCCAAGGAGGGCGTCCATCAGCCCCAGCATTTT. This encodes CASSPKEGVHQPQHF.